These T cell receptor beta chains were read from a single sample in a study of blood T cell repertoires in COVID-19. This table comes from immunoSEQ multiplex PCR, and its TCRdb copy is limited to in-frame clones, with some not included. The sample carries about 160,000 clones, 75% to 90% recorded once. Sequenced: peripheral blood. The receptors derive from a woman of 80 years or more with active or convalescent COVID-19. Both conserved end residues are part of each CDR3. D genes are given only for firm matches. The listing skips clone size in some rows; elsewhere it reads once, few, many or a size class.

D,V,J,size,DNA,CDR3
-,TRBV5-1,TRBJ1-2,once,TGCGCCAGCAGCCCCGGGGGGGACGACTATGGCTACACCTTC,CASSPGGDDYGYTF
-,TRBV13,TRBJ2-2,-,TGTGCCAGCAGCCCCATCCCAGGCAGGGCGGCCACCGGGGAGCTGTTTTTT,CASSPIPGRAATGELFF
-,TRBV5-4,TRBJ1-2,-,TGTGCCAGCAGCTTGGTAGCGGATAACTATGGCTACACCTTC,CASSLVADNYGYTF
-,TRBV5-1,TRBJ2-3,few,TGCGCCAGCAGCTTGGCCGGGACTCCCACAGATACGCAGTATTTT,CASSLAGTPTDTQYF
-,TRBV21-1,TRBJ1-1,-,TGTGCCAGCAGCAAAGGCGGCGGCACTGAAGCTTTCTTT,CASSKGGGTEAFF
-,TRBV25-1,TRBJ2-2,-,TGTGCCAGCAGTGAGTTTTCAGGGGAGCTGTTTTTT,CASSEFSGELFF
TRBD2,TRBV5-4,TRBJ2-2,-,TGTGCCAGCAGCTTGGGGCTAGCGGGGAGCACCGGGGAGCTGTTTTTT,CASSLGLAGSTGELFF
-,TRBV7-2,TRBJ2-3,once,TGTGCCAGCAGCTTAGAAGCGCTCGCGGATACGCAGTATTTT,CASSLEALADTQYF
TRBD1,TRBV7-9,TRBJ2-3,-,TGTGCCAGCATCCCGACAGGGGGCACAGATACGCAGTATTTT,CASIPTGGTDTQYF
-,TRBV6-6,TRBJ2-3,once,TGTGCCAGCAGTTACGGGGTAGCGGGCACAGATACGCAGTATTTT,CASSYGVAGTDTQYF
-,TRBV7-9,TRBJ1-2,-,TGTGCCAGCAGCTTATCCTTACTCAACTATGGCTACACCTTC,CASSLSLLNYGYTF
TRBD1,TRBV27,TRBJ1-2,-,TGTGCCAGCGGATGGACAGGGCCTAACTATGGCTACACCTTC,CASGWTGPNYGYTF
-,TRBV10-3,TRBJ2-4,-,TGTGCCATCAGTGAGGCCACTGGCATTCAGTACTTC,CAISEATGIQYF
-,TRBV11-2,TRBJ1-6,-,TGTGCCAGCAGCTTAGAGGGCAGGGCGAATTCACCCCTCCACTTT,CASSLEGRANSPLHF
-,TRBV5-1,TRBJ2-2,-,TGCGCCAGCAGCTTGGACGGGGGCACCGGGGAGCTGTTTTTT,CASSLDGGTGELFF
TRBD1,TRBV4-3,TRBJ2-6,-,TGCGCCAGCAGCCAAGAACTCATAATACCGGGACAGCTTAACTCTGGGGCCAACGTCCTGACTTTC,CASSQELIIPGQLNSGANVLTF
TRBD1,TRBV4-1,TRBJ1-1,few,TGCGCCAGCAGCCAAGACCCAGACAGGGCTTATGAAGCTTTCTTT,CASSQDPDRAYEAFF
TRBD1,TRBV5-4,TRBJ1-1,-,TGTGCCAGCAGCATCAAGACAGGGGGCACTGAAGCTTTCTTT,CASSIKTGGTEAFF
TRBD1,TRBV11-2,TRBJ1-4,-,TGTGCCAGCAGCTTCGGACAGGGTCGGGTAAAACTGTTTTTT,CASSFGQGRVKLFF
TRBD2,TRBV6-5,TRBJ2-7,-,TGTGCCAGCAGTTCTCAGACGGCCGGGAGGTACGAGCAGTACTTC,CASSSQTAGRYEQYF
-,TRBV6-6,TRBJ1-2,-,TGTGCCACACATCTTACAGGACAGCCGGTCTATGGCTACACCTTC,CATHLTGQPVYGYTF
TRBD1,TRBV19,TRBJ2-7,-,TGTGCCAGTAGTATAGAGGGACAGGGAAGCTACGAGCAGTACTTC,CASSIEGQGSYEQYF
-,TRBV6-1,TRBJ1-5,once,TGTGCCAGCAGTGAATACGTAAAGGGAGATCAGCCCCAGCATTTT,CASSEYVKGDQPQHF
-,TRBV5-1,TRBJ2-7,-,TGCGCCAGCAGTCGTGGGGCGAGCCTCGAGCAGTACTTC,CASSRGASLEQYF
TRBD2,TRBV5-1,TRBJ2-3,-,TGCGCCAGCAGCTTGAGGCGGGGGGCAGATACGCAGTATTTT,CASSLRRGADTQYF
TRBD1,TRBV6-2/TRBV6-3,TRBJ1-2,once,TGTGCCAGCAGTTACTCGACAGGGGGAGGCGGCTACACCTTC,CASSYSTGGGGYTF
-,TRBV5-1,TRBJ2-3,-,TGCGCCAGCAGTCCTCCCCGGGGGAACACAGATACGCAGTATTTT,CASSPPRGNTDTQYF
-,TRBV27,TRBJ1-2,-,TGTGCCAGCGGCAGGGCCTATGAGAATGGCTACACCTTC,CASGRAYENGYTF
-,TRBV7-9,TRBJ1-2,-,TGTGCCAGCAGCTCCGGACAAATCTATGGCTACACCTTC,CASSSGQIYGYTF
TRBD1,TRBV5-1,TRBJ1-1,-,TGCGCCAGCAGCCAAACAGGGGGCCGGGTTGAAGCTTTCTTT,CASSQTGGRVEAFF
TRBD1,TRBV27,TRBJ2-7,-,TGTGCCAGCAGTTTGGCAGGGGGCAACTACGAGCAGTACTTC,CASSLAGGNYEQYF
-,TRBV5-1,TRBJ2-7,-,TGCGCCAGCAGATCCACGGGGTCGACCTACGAGCAGTACTTC,CASRSTGSTYEQYF
TRBD2,TRBV20-1,TRBJ2-1,-,TGCAGTGCTAGTTCAGCGGGGGGGAACTACAATGAGCAGTTCTTC,CSASSAGGNYNEQFF
-,TRBV7-9,TRBJ1-5,-,TGTGCCAGCAGCTCCGACGGGAATCAGCCCCAGCATTTT,CASSSDGNQPQHF
-,TRBV19,TRBJ2-6,-,TGTGCCAGTAGTCCGTCGGGGGTTTCTGGGGCCAACGTCCTGACTTTC,CASSPSGVSGANVLTF
TRBD1,TRBV6-2/TRBV6-3,TRBJ1-5,-,TGTGCCAGCAGTTACCTCGACGGGACAGCTAGCAATCAGCCCCAGCATTTT,CASSYLDGTASNQPQHF
TRBD2,TRBV19,TRBJ2-5,-,TGTGCCAGTAGTATCTCCCGGACTAGCGGGGACCCAGAGGACCAGTACTTC,CASSISRTSGDPEDQYF
-,TRBV19,TRBJ1-3,-,TGTGCCAGTAGAAAAGCCCCTTATGGAGGGTACTTCCAAAACACCATATATTTT,CASRKAPYGGYFQNTIYF
-,TRBV21-1,TRBJ2-1,-,TGTGCCAGCAGCAAAGCTACCGGTGTCCGCGTGTACAATGAGCAGTTCTTC,CASSKATGVRVYNEQFF
TRBD1,TRBV5-1,TRBJ2-2,-,TGCGCCAGCAGCCTCGGACAGGGACAAACCGGGGAGCTGTTTTTT,CASSLGQGQTGELFF
-,TRBV6-5,TRBJ2-7,-,TGTGCCAGCAAGGCAGGGGTTCACTACGAGCAGTACTTC,CASKAGVHYEQYF
TRBD1,TRBV12-3/TRBV12-4,TRBJ2-7,-,TGTGCCAGCAGCCGAGGGGGCTCGGGCGAGCAGTACTTC,CASSRGGSGEQYF
TRBD1,TRBV18,TRBJ1-1,-,TGTGCCAGCTCACCGTCCGGGACAGGGAAAAGCACTGAAGCTTTCTTT,CASSPSGTGKSTEAFF
TRBD1,TRBV30,TRBJ1-2,-,TGTGCCTGGAGTGCCCGGGACAGGGGGTTAGGTGGCTACACCTTC,CAWSARDRGLGGYTF
TRBD2,TRBV4-3,TRBJ2-5,-,TGCGCCAGCAGCCAAGTGGGGCGGGGGGCCGAGACCCAGTACTTC,CASSQVGRGAETQYF
TRBD2,TRBV11-3,TRBJ2-7,-,TGTGCCAGCAGCGGATCTAGCGGGGGGGCGTCCGAGCAGTACTTC,CASSGSSGGASEQYF
TRBD1,TRBV7-2,TRBJ1-4,-,TGTGCCAGCAGCCCCGGGACAGGACGGGAAAAACTGTTTTTT,CASSPGTGREKLFF
TRBD1,TRBV27,TRBJ1-2,-,TGTGCCAGCAGTTCGACAGGGGGTAGGAATGGCTACACCTTC,CASSSTGGRNGYTF
-,TRBV19,TRBJ1-2,-,TGTGCCAGTAGTCCCGGGACAAACTATGGCTACACCTTC,CASSPGTNYGYTF
-,TRBV29-1,TRBJ1-3,-,TGCAGCGTTCGCCGAGGAGACACCATATATTTT,CSVRRGDTIYF
-,TRBV20-1,TRBJ1-1,-,TGCAGTGCTAGCGTGAACACTGAAGCTTTCTTT,CSASVNTEAFF
-,TRBV24-1,TRBJ2-3,-,TGTGCCACCAGTGATACAGGACAGACAGATACGCAGTATTTT,CATSDTGQTDTQYF
-,TRBV11-3,TRBJ1-1,-,TGTGCCAGCAGCTTAGACGCCAACTTGAACACTGAAGCTTTCTTT,CASSLDANLNTEAFF
-,TRBV25-1,TRBJ1-4,-,TGTGCCAGCAGTGTTCGAGGGGGAGATGAAAAACTGTTTTTT,CASSVRGGDEKLFF
-,TRBV9,TRBJ2-7,-,TGTGCCAGCAGCGTAGCACAGGGAAGCTCCTACGAGCAGTACTTC,CASSVAQGSSYEQYF
TRBD2,TRBV5-1,TRBJ2-7,-,TGCGCCAGCAGTGCTAGCGGGGTCTACGAGCAGTACTTC,CASSASGVYEQYF
-,TRBV29-1,TRBJ1-1,-,TGCAGCGTCCCATCGGACAGATTGAACACTGAAGCTTTCTTT,CSVPSDRLNTEAFF
-,TRBV6-2/TRBV6-3,TRBJ1-3,-,TGTGCCAGCAGTCCCAGCTCTGGAAACACCATATATTTT,CASSPSSGNTIYF
-,TRBV7-9,TRBJ2-5,-,TGTGCCAGCAGCGCCGACAGTCAGCAAGAGACCCAGTACTTC,CASSADSQQETQYF